Listed below are T cell receptor beta chains from one sample, sequenced in a study of T cells in Graves' hyperthyroidism and ophthalmopathy. TCRdb called the multiplex PCR reads again in MiXCR, with one record for every CDR3 protein. Here the sample spans some 270,000 distinct CDR3 sequences, approximately 15% being singletons. Sequences were obtained from blood. Every receptor here comes from a woman in her 40s with Graves' hyperthyroidism. The CDR3 runs from the conserved cysteine through the conserved F or W. Each record gives: V gene, D gene, CDR3 protein. The D gene is left open where the match is weak.

>TRBV12-3/TRBV12-4|TRBD1
CASSFSGQGADQPQHF
>TRBV2|-
CASQLPLAGANVLTF
>TRBV29-1|-
CSVKRDTEAFF
>TRBV19|-
CASSMSWQSGINEQFF
>TRBV9|TRBD1
CTSSVGDSQETQYF
>TRBV2|TRBD2
CASSDQAGPTDTQYF
>TRBV7-9|TRBD1
CASSPPRGQDTEAFF
>TRBV20-1|-
CSARLRRDEQFF
>TRBV29-1|-
CSVEDSLEQYF
>TRBV28|TRBD1
CASRGTAGQPQHF
>TRBV27|-
CASSLGGQWHSPLHF
>TRBV25-1|-
CASSGIGGEKLFF